Shown below are 8 T cell receptor beta chains from a single sample sequenced in a study of T cells in Graves' hyperthyroidism and ophthalmopathy. Amplification of TCR beta CDR3 regions was performed using RNA transcripts as template. The TCR CDR3 first-round RT-PCR relied on the HTBI primer set. Each CDR3 protein gets one entry after TCRdb re-called the multiplex PCR reads with MiXCR. The sample lists nearly 600,000 distinct CDR3 sequences, roughly 13% occurring once. Sequencing was performed on blood. These receptors all come from a woman in her 30s with Graves' hyperthyroidism that later progressed to Graves' ophthalmopathy.

The chain uses TRBV12-3 or TRBV12-4 and TRBJ1-4, with 7 nucleotides matching TRBD1. With 6 bases clipped from V and 4 bases from J, the junction kept 5 bases outside the gene matches. The CDR3 contains 14 residues. The CDR3 sequence: CASSTTGHNEKLFF. In DNA form, the CDR3 reads TGTGCCAGCAGCACGACAGGGCATAATGAAAAACTGTTTTTT.

This clonotype was recorded many times. The CDR3 DNA is TGTGCCAGCAGCTTCCGGACAGCAGAAGAGACCCAGTACTTC. It is translated as CASSFRTAEETQYF. The V and J genes are TRBV7-2 and TRBJ2-5; D may be TRBD1 (6 bases). The length of the CDR3 is 14 residues. Germline assignment: CDR1 SGHTA and CDR2 FQGNSA. Deletions cut 3 bases from V and 3 bases from J, with 11 bases between.

This clonotype was counted at least ten times. The chain couples TRBV12-5 to TRBJ2-7; 12 bases align to TRBD1. V shed 6 bases, J shed 7 bases, and the junction held 7 bases outside the gene matches. Germline-derived CDR1 and CDR2 are LGHNT and FRNRAP. The CDR3 spans 14 residues. CDR3 loop: CASGRDRGQREQYF. CDR3 nucleotides: TGTGCTAGTGGCAGGGACAGGGGGCAGCGGGAGCAGTACTTC.

This clonotype was counted many times. The V call is TRBV30, the J call TRBJ1-2; tentative D call: TRBD1 (5 bases). Germline CDR1 reads GTSNPN; CDR2 reads SVGIG (reference sequence). CDR3 size: 14 residues. V was trimmed by 2 bases and J by 4 bases, leaving 14 bases between them. The chain's CDR3 is CAWSRGGVSYGYTF. The CDR3 nucleotides are TGTGCCTGGAGTAGGGGAGGGGTGAGCTATGGCTACACCTTC.

This clonotype was recorded many times. The rearrangement links TRBV30 to TRBJ2-1; the D gene could be TRBD1 or TRBD2 (6 bases each). CDR1 GTSNPN and CDR2 SVGIG come from the germline V gene (reference sequence). Between the trimmed V and J ends, which lost 4 bases and 5 bases, there was a span of 12 bases. The CDR3 contains 13 residues. As DNA, the CDR3 is TGTGCCTGGAATTGGGGGGCGGACAATGAGCAGTTCTTC. It translates to CAWNWGADNEQFF.

V usage is TRBV18 and J usage is TRBJ2-7; D tentatively reads TRBD1 or TRBD2 (5 bases each). The length of the CDR3 is 17 residues. Germline V gene data show CDR1 as KGHSH and CDR2 as LQKENI. Trimming stripped 1 base from V and 3 bases from J, with 19 bases between. DNA of the CDR3: TGTGCCAGCTCACCACGGGGGATAGACGGGACGATCTACGAGCAGTACTTC. Translated: CASSPRGIDGTIYEQYF.

V gene TRBV9 combines with J gene TRBJ1-2, with D possibly matching TRBD1 (5 bases). This CDR3 comprises 13 residues. Trimming shortened V by 3 bases and J by 5 bases, and 11 bases separated the two germline ends. Germline V lookup: CDR1 SGDLS, CDR2 YYNGEE. This CDR3 is CASSGGPLYGYTF. CDR3 sequence (DNA): TGTGCCAGCAGCGGGGGACCTCTGTATGGCTACACCTTC.

This clonotype has a count of ten or more. In DNA, the CDR3 is TGTGCCAGCAAAACGGTCAACGCGAACACCGGGGAGCTGTTTTTT. Translation: CASKTVNANTGELFF. V gene TRBV28 combines with J gene TRBJ2-2; D is unclear. The CDR3 extends over 15 amino acids. The V end was cut by 7 bases, the J end by 0 bases, with 12 bases between. Looked up from germline, CDR1 is MDHEN and CDR2 is SYDVKM.